This TCR beta chain was obtained from a study of OX40 agonist ivuxolimab in advanced cancers. Whole-study context: Age averaged around 60 years (range roughly 23 to 85), and roughly 82% were male.

Collection of blood occurred at baseline, at cycle 4 day 1, and at cycle 7 day 1. Generated by immunoSEQ multiplex PCR, the TCRdb table keeps only in-frame clones and is missing some. The sample includes over 50,000 clones, roughly 85% of them seen just once. Trimming took 6 bases from V and 3 from J, leaving 20 bases between them. The germline gives CDR1 SNHLY, CDR2 FYNNEI. The CDR3 totals 16 residues. Concerning this clone: Its target is not known. This sample also contains other DNA sequences that code for the same CDR3.

Study-level findings and limits: Clonal expansion was among the lowest in partial responders at 0.1-3.0 mg/kg, especially CD8+. Averaging showed that CD8+ T cells had more expanded clones than CD4+ did.

Source: CD4+ or CD8+ T cells sorted from blood, taken in a trial of the OX40 agonist ivuxolimab. The chain couples TRBV2 to TRBJ2-5; a weak D match, TRBD2 (7 bases). This sequence originates from an adult with an advanced solid tumor such as melanoma, head and neck, liver or kidney cancer. The CDR3 nucleotides read TGTGCCAGCAGCCTTCCTGCACAGGGACTAAAAGAGACCCAGTACTTC. It is translated as CASSLPAQGLKETQYF.